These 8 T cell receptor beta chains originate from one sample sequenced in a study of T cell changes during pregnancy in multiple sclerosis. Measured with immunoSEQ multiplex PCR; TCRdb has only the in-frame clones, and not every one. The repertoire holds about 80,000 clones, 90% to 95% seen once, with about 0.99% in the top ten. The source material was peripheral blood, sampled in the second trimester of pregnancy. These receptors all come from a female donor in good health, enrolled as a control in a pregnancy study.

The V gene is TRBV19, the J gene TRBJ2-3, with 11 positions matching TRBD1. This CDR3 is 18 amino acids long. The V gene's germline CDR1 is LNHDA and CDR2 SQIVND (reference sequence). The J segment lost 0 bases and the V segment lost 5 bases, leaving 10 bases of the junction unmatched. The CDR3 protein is CASSPDRGPFSSTDTQYF. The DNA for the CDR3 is TGTGCCAGTAGTCCGGACAGGGGGCCTTTCTCTAGCACAGATACGCAGTATTTT.

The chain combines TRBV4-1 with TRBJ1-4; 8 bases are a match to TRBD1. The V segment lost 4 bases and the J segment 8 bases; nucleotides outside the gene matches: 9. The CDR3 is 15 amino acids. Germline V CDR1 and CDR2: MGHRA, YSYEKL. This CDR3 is CASSPYPYRGEKLFF. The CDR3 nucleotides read TGCGCCAGCAGCCCTTACCCTTACAGGGGGGAAAAACTGTTTTTT.

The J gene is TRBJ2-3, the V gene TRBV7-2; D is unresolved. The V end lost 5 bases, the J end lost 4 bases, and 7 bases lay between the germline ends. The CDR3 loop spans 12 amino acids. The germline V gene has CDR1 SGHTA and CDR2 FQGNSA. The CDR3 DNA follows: TGTGCCAGCAGCCAAGGAGCAGATACGCAGTATTTT. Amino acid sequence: CASSQGADTQYF.

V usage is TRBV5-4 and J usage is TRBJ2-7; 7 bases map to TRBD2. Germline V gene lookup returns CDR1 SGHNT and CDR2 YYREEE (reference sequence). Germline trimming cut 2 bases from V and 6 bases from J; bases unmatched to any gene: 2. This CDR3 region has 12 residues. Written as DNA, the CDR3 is TGTGCCAGCAGCTTCCCGGGGGGCGAGCAGTACTTC. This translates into CASSFPGGEQYF.

This chain's CDR3 is CASSPGTGRKRFF. For the CDR3, the DNA is TGTGCCAGCAGCCCCGGGACAGGCCGAAAACGGTTCTTC. The chain has TRBV6-5 and TRBJ2-1; TRBD1 agrees at 8 bases. The V gene end was trimmed by 6 bases and the J gene end by 15 bases; junction bases not matched to a gene: 13. CDR3 length: 13 residues. Germline V gene sequence: CDR1 MNHEY, CDR2 SVGAGI.

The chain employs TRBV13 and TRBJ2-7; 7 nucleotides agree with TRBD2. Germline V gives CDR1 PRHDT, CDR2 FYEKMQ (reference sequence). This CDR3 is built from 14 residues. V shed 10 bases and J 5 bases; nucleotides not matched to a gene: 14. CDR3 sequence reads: CAIGFRGTIDEQYF. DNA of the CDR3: TGTGCCATTGGTTTCCGAGGGACTATCGACGAGCAGTACTTC. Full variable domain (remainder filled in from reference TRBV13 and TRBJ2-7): AAGVIQSPRHLIKEKRETATLKCYPIPRHDTVYWYQQGPGQDPQFLISFYEKMQSDKGSIPDRFSAQQFSDYHSELNMSSLELGDSALYFCAIGFRGTIDEQYFGPGTRLTVT.

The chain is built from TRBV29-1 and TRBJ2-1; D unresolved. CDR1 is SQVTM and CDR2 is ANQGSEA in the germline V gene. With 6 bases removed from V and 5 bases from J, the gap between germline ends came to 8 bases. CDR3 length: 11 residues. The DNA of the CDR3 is TGCAGCGTGGCATATAACAATGAGCAGTTCTTC. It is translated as CSVAYNNEQFF.

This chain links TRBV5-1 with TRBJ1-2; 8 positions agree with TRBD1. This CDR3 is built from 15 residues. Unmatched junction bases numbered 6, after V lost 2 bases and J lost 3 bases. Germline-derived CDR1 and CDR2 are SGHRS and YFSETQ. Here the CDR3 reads CASSFNRGSDYGYTF. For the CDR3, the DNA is TGCGCCAGCAGCTTCAACAGGGGGTCGGACTATGGCTACACCTTC. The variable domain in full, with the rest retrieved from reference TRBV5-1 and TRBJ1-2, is KAGVTQTPRYLIKTRGQQVTLSCSPISGHRSVSWYQQTPGQGLQFLFEYFSETQRNKGNFPGRFSGRQFSNSRSEMNVSTLELGDSALYLCASSFNRGSDYGYTFGSGTRLTVV.